The 15 T cell receptor beta chains below were found in one sample sequenced in a study of blood T cells in healthy people across ages. Alongside a J-beta primer mix, a sample-barcoded 5' primer served in a second PCR lasting about 7 to 12 cycles. TCRdb itself ran the 5' RACE reads through MiXCR, one entry per CDR3 protein. The table has about 730,000 distinct CDR3 sequences, approximately 39% seen once. The sequenced material came from blood. The origin of the receptors is a woman aged 60-75 years in good health.

The chain combines TRBV20-1 with TRBJ2-7; D may match TRBD1 or TRBD2 (7 bases each). Germline V gene lookup returns CDR1 DFQATT and CDR2 SNEGSKA (reference sequence). Trimming pared 1 base from V and 3 bases from J, leaving 16 bases between. This CDR3 has 15 amino acids. CDR3 nucleotides: TGCAGTGCTAGAGCTTCGGGGGGACAGATCTACGAGCAGTACTTC. This gives the protein CSARASGGQIYEQYF.

The chain uses TRBV20-1 and TRBJ2-7; D perhaps matches TRBD2 (6 bases). With 4 bases removed from V and 6 bases from J, the gap between germline ends came to 19 bases. Germline V gene sequence: CDR1 DFQATT, CDR2 SNEGSKA (reference sequence). CDR3 size: 14 residues. This CDR3 reads CSATPGGVQVEQYF. As DNA, the CDR3 is TGCAGTGCTACCCCCGGGGGAGTTCAGGTCGAGCAGTACTTC.

This clonotype occurred a few times. V usage is TRBV5-5 and J usage is TRBJ2-5, with 7 bases lining up with TRBD2. The J call is doubtful: the DNA matches TRBJ2-7 better. This CDR3 has 15 amino acids. The V gene's germline CDR1 is SGHKS and CDR2 YYEKEE (reference sequence). CDR3 amino acids: CASTPSGSGAYEQYF. DNA of the CDR3: TGTGCCAGCACCCCTAGCGGTTCGGGTGCCTACGAGCAGTACTTC.

In this sample, this clonotype turned up many times. The V call is TRBV6-5, the J call TRBJ2-7; 7 bases match TRBD1. Trimming at V came to 4 bases and at J to 5 bases, leaving 8 bases not matched to a gene. Germline CDR1 and CDR2: MNHEY and SVGAGI. This CDR3 has 14 amino acids. CDR3 in DNA: TGTGCCAGCAGTTCAAGCCGGGACAGCCACGAGCAGTACTTC. Translating gives CASSSSRDSHEQYF.

This clonotype was observed a few times. V gene TRBV3-1 combines with J gene TRBJ1-1, with TRBD1 as a possible D gene (6 bases). Trimming pared 5 bases from V and 1 base from J, leaving 11 bases between. This CDR3 is 14 amino acids long. Germline CDR1 LGHDT, CDR2 YNNKEL (reference sequence). DNA for the CDR3: TGTGCCAGCAGCAAGAGGACAGAGAACACTGAAGCTTTCTTT. Residues: CASSKRTENTEAFF. Full variable domain (remainder filled in from reference TRBV3-1 and TRBJ1-1): DTAVSQTPKYLVTQMGNDKSIKCEQNLGHDTMYWYKQDSKKFLKIMFSYNNKELIINETVPNRFSPKSPDKAHLNLHINSLELGDSAVYFCASSKRTENTEAFFGQGTRLTVV.

As concerns this clonotype: A read error may explain this, as a much larger clone is one base away. The rearrangement joins TRBV6-5 to TRBJ2-1; D gene uncertain. The length of the CDR3 is 13 residues. V gave up 5 bases and J gave up 4 bases, with 9 bases separating them. CDR1 is MNHEY, CDR2 SVGAGI, per germline. CDR3 sequence reads: CASSANSYNEQFF. Written as DNA, the CDR3 is TGTGCCAGCAGTGCCAACTCGTACAATGAGCAGTTCTTC.

The CDR3 nucleotides read TGTGCCAGCTCACCGACAGGGTTTGTCGAGACCCAGTACTTC. Translated: CASSPTGFVETQYF. This chain connects TRBV18 to TRBJ2-4; 7 bases are a match to TRBD1. The DNA matches TRBJ2-5 better at its end, which makes the J call doubtful. The CDR3 is 14 amino acids. Germline V CDR1 and CDR2: KGHSH, LQKENI.

As for this clonotype: Compared with germline, one end of the junction differs, possibly owing to a read error. The chain uses TRBV7-3 and TRBJ2-1; 15 bases are shared with TRBD2. CDR1 and CDR2 (germline): SGHTA, FQGTGA. The CDR3 totals 20 residues. For the CDR3, the DNA is TGTGCCGGCAGCTTATTTTCGAGGGGGACTAGCGGGAGGAGTGGCAATGAGCAGTTCTTC. Translating it yields CAGSLFSRGTSGRSGNEQFF.

V gene TRBV2 combines with J gene TRBJ2-2; weak D call: TRBD1 (5 bases). V was trimmed by 3 bases and J by 2 bases, leaving 10 bases between them. This CDR3 region has 15 residues. CDR1 SNHLY and CDR2 FYNNEI come from the germline V gene. In DNA, the CDR3 is TGTGCCAGCAGTGAGAGACAGTTAAACACCGGGGAGCTGTTTTTT. Its protein product is CASSERQLNTGELFF.

The chain recombines TRBV29-1 with TRBJ2-1; no clear D. Germline lookup yields CDR1 SQVTM and CDR2 ANQGSEA. This CDR3 is 13 amino acids long. The V end lost 4 bases, the J end lost 0 bases, and 7 bases lay between the germline ends. This CDR3 reads CSVVVYSYNEQFF. In DNA, the CDR3 is TGCAGCGTTGTGGTCTACTCCTACAATGAGCAGTTCTTC.

The J gene is TRBJ2-7, the V gene TRBV15; 8 bases line up with TRBD1. The CDR3 is made up of 15 amino acids. Germline V lookup: CDR1 LNHNV, CDR2 YYDKDF (reference sequence). V gave up 3 bases and J gave up 2 bases; unmatched junction bases: 6. CDR3 in DNA: TGTGCCACCAGCAGCGGACAGGGTGAAGCCTACGAGCAGTACTTC. It encodes CATSSGQGEAYEQYF.

About this clonotype: A much more abundant neighbour one base away suggests this may be a read error. The chain carries TRBV29-1 and TRBJ2-1, with D maybe TRBD2 (5 bases). The DNA end lines up better with TRBJ2-7; the J call may be wrong. CDR1 SQVTM and CDR2 ANQGSEA come from the germline V gene. This CDR3 spans 14 amino acids. The CDR3 protein is CSVEGTEDYNEQYF. CDR3 DNA sequence: TGCAGCGTTGAAGGGACCGAAGACTACAATGAGCAGTACTTC.

This clonotype has more than one count but fewer than ten. The rearrangement uses TRBV3-1 and TRBJ2-3, with TRBD2 matching 8 bases. The trim removed 0 bases at V and 6 bases at J, leaving 11 bases unmatched. CDR1 LGHDT and CDR2 YNNKEL come from the germline V gene (reference sequence). There are 17 residues in the CDR3. The CDR3 is CASSQEERGYLGDTQYF. The CDR3, as DNA: TGTGCCAGCAGCCAAGAAGAGCGGGGGTACTTAGGCGATACGCAGTATTTT.

For this clonotype: This may stem from a read error, because a much larger clone lies one nucleotide away. The chain has TRBV15 and TRBJ2-5; a possible D gene is TRBD2 (6 bases). The CDR3 spans 15 residues. CDR1 and CDR2 from the germline V gene are LNHNV and YYDKDF (reference sequence). The V and J ends lost 1 base and 7 bases respectively, with 16 bases between them. CDR3 nucleotides: TGTGCCACCAGCAGAGTTACGGCTGGCGGGGTGACCCAGTACTTC. It codes for CATSRVTAGGVTQYF.

The rearrangement uses TRBV20-1 and TRBJ1-5; 11 positions match TRBD1. The germline V gene encodes CDR1 DFQATT and CDR2 SNEGSKA (reference sequence). V lost 6 bases and J lost 7; bases outside the gene matches: 8. CDR3 length equals 14 residues. As DNA, the CDR3 is TGCAGTGCCGGGACAGGGGGAACCTGGCAGCCCCAGCATTTT. Protein product: CSAGTGGTWQPQHF.